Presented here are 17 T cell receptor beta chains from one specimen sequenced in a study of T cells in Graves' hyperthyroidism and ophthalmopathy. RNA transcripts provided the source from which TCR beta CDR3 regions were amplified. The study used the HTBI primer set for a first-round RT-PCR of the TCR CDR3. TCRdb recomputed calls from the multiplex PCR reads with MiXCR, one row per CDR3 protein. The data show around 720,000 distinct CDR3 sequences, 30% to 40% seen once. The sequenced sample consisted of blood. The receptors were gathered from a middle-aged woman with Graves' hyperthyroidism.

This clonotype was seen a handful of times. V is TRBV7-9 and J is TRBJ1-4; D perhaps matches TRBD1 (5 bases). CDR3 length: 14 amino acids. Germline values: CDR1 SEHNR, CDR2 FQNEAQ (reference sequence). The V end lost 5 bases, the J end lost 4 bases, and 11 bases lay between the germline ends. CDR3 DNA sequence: TGTGCCAGCAGCCCCGGGACGCTTAATGAAAAACTGTTTTTT. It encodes CASSPGTLNEKLFF.

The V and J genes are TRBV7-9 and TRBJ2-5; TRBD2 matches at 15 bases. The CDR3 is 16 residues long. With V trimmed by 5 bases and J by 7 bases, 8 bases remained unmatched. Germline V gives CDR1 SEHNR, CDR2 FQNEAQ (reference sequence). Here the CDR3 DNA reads TGTGCCAGCAGCCCTGGACTAGCGGGAGGGCCGAGGACCCAGTACTTC. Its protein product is CASSPGLAGGPRTQYF.

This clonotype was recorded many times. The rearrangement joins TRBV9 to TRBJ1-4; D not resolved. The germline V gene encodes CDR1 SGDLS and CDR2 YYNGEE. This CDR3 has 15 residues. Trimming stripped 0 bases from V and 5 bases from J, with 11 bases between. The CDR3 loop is CASSVEARSNEKLFF. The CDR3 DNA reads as TGTGCCAGCAGCGTAGAGGCCAGGTCGAATGAAAAACTGTTTTTT.

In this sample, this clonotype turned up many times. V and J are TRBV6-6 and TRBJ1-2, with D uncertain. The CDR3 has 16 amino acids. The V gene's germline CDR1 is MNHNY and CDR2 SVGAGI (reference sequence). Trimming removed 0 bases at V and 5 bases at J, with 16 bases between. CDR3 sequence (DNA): TGTGCCAGCAGTTACTCACATGGTTATGGGCAATATGGCTACACCTTC. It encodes CASSYSHGYGQYGYTF.

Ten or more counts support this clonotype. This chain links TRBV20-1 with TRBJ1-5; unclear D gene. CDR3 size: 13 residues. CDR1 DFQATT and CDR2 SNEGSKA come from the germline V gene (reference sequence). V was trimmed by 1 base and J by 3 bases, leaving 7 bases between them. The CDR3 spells CSARGSDNQPQHF. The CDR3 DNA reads TGCAGTGCTAGAGGATCTGACAATCAGCCCCAGCATTTT.

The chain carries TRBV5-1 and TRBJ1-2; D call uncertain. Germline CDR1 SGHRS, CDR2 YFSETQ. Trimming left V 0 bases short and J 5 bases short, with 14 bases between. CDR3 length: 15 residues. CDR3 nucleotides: TGCGCCAGCAGCTTGGCCGCGGCAGAAAAATATGGCTACACCTTC. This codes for CASSLAAAEKYGYTF.

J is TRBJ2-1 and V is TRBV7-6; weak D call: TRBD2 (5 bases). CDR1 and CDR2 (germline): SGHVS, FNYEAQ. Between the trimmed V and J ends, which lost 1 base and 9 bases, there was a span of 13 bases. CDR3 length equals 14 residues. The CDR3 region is CASSLVGLAIEQFF. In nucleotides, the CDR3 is TGTGCCAGCAGCTTAGTCGGTCTAGCAATTGAGCAGTTCTTC.

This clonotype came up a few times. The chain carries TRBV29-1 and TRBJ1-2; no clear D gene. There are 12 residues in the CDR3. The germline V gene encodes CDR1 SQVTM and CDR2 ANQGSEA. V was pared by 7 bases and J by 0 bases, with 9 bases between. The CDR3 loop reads CSGMNTNYGYTF. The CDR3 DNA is TGCAGCGGGATGAATACTAACTATGGCTACACCTTC.

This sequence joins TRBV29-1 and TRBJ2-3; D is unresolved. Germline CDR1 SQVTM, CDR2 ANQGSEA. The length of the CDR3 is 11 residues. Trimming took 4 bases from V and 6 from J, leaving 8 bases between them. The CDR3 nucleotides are TGCAGCGTTGCCAGATCCGATACGCAGTATTTT. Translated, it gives CSVARSDTQYF.

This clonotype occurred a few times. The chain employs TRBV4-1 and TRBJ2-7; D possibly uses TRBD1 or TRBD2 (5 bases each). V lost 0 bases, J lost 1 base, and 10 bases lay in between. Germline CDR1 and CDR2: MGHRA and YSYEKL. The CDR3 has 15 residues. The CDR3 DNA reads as TGCGCCAGCAGCCAAGATGGGACGGGGTCCTACGAGCAGTACTTC. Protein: CASSQDGTGSYEQYF.

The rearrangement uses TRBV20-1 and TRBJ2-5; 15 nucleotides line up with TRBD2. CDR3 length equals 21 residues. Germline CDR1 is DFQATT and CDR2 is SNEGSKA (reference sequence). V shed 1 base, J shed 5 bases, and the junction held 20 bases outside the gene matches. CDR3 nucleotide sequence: TGCAGTGCTAGAGCCTCACCCCTCGGGACTAGCGGGGGGTATCTAGGGGAGACCCAGTACTTC. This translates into CSARASPLGTSGGYLGETQYF.

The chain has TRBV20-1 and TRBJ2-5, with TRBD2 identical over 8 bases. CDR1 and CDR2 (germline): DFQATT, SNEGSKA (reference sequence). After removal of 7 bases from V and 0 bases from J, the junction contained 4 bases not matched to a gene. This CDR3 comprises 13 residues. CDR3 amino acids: CSVQRGYQETQYF. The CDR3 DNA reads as TGCAGTGTTCAGCGGGGGTACCAAGAGACCCAGTACTTC.

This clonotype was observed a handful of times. CDR3 amino acids: CASSVGPEREGGTQYF. CDR3 bases: TGTGCCAGCAGCGTGGGGCCGGAGCGGGAGGGCGGTACGCAGTATTTT. This rearrangement joins TRBV9 to TRBJ2-3; 10 nucleotides match TRBD2. The germline gives CDR1 SGDLS, CDR2 YYNGEE. Germline trimming cut 2 bases from V and 8 bases from J; bases unmatched to any gene: 11. The CDR3 runs to 16 residues.

The CDR3 DNA reads as TGCAGTGCTGATGTAGGGACTAGCGGTTACGAGCAGTACTTC. It yields the protein CSADVGTSGYEQYF. The gene calls are TRBV20-1 and TRBJ2-7, with 11 positions matching TRBD2. The CDR3 has 14 residues. Germline V gives CDR1 DFQATT, CDR2 SNEGSKA (reference sequence). With V trimmed by 5 bases and J by 4 bases, 7 bases remained unmatched.

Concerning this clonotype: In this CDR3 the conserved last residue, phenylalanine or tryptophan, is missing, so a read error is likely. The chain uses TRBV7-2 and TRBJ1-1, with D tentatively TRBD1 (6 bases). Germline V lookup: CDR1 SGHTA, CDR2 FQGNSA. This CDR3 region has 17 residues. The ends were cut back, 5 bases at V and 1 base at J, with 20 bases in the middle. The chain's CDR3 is CASSLEDSPLSNTEAFS. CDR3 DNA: TGTGCCAGCAGCCTTGAGGACAGCCCCCTTTCGAACACTGAAGCTTTCTCT.

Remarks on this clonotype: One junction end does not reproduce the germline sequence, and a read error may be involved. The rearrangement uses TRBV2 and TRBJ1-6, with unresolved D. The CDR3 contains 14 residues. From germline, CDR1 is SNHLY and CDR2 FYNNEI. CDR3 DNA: TGTGCCAGCAGCCTCGGTGGGAATAATCCACCCCTCCACTTT. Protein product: CASSLGGNNPPLHF.

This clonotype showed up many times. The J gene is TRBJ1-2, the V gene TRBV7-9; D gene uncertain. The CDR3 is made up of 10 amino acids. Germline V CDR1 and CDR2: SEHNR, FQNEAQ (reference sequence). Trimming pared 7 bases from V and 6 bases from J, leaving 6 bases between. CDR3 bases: TGTGCCAGCACCCCGGATGGCTACACCTTC. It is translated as CASTPDGYTF.